This is a list of T cell receptor beta chains from one sample in a study of shared clonotypes between healthy human individuals. Profiled with immunoSEQ multiplex PCR; TCRdb holds only in-frame clones, not every one. Seen here are some 1.4 million clones, roughly 97% observed once, and the top ten hold 0.95% to 1.5%. The sequenced sample consisted of naive CD4+ T cells sorted from blood. The receptors were gathered from a man in his thirties or forties in good health. Both conserved end residues are part of each CDR3. The D gene is left open where the match is weak. Size values are once, few and many counts, or a class for expanded clones, and some rows have none.

v_call: TRBV27; j_call: TRBJ2-1; d_call: .; clone_size: .; cdr3_aa: CASSDLAPAFYNEQFF; cdr3_nt: TGTGCCAGCAGCGATTTAGCCCCGGCATTCTACAATGAGCAGTTCTTC
v_call: TRBV6-6; j_call: TRBJ2-7; d_call: .; clone_size: .; cdr3_aa: CASTLMLVGQTYEQYF; cdr3_nt: TGTGCCAGCACCCTTATGTTAGTCGGGCAGACCTACGAGCAGTACTTC
v_call: TRBV9; j_call: TRBJ2-7; d_call: .; clone_size: .; cdr3_aa: CASSVGPLPGEQYF; cdr3_nt: TGTGCCAGCAGCGTAGGGCCCCTCCCTGGCGAGCAGTACTTC
v_call: TRBV5-1; j_call: TRBJ2-2; d_call: TRBD2; clone_size: .; cdr3_aa: CASSFSGANTGELFF; cdr3_nt: TGCGCCAGCAGCTTCAGCGGGGCGAACACCGGGGAGCTGTTTTTT
v_call: TRBV7-8; j_call: TRBJ1-4; d_call: TRBD1; clone_size: .; cdr3_aa: CASSYSDRPDRLFF; cdr3_nt: TGTGCCAGCAGCTATTCAGATAGACCGGACAGGCTGTTTTTT
v_call: TRBV10-1; j_call: TRBJ2-3; d_call: TRBD1; clone_size: .; cdr3_aa: CASRQGAADTQYF; cdr3_nt: TGCGCCAGCAGACAGGGGGCAGCGGATACGCAGTATTTT
v_call: TRBV28; j_call: TRBJ2-7; d_call: .; clone_size: .; cdr3_aa: CASSLSPAWEQYF; cdr3_nt: TGTGCCAGCAGTTTATCACCGGCCTGGGAGCAGTACTTC
v_call: TRBV5-6; j_call: TRBJ2-1; d_call: TRBD2; clone_size: .; cdr3_aa: CASSLRLADYNEQFF; cdr3_nt: TGTGCCAGCAGCTTGAGGCTAGCGGACTACAATGAGCAGTTCTTC
v_call: TRBV4-1; j_call: TRBJ2-7; d_call: .; clone_size: once; cdr3_aa: CASSQDRVLYEQYF; cdr3_nt: TGCGCCAGCAGCCAAGACAGGGTCTTGTACGAGCAGTACTTC
v_call: TRBV27; j_call: TRBJ2-7; d_call: .; clone_size: .; cdr3_aa: CASSGGPSSYEQYF; cdr3_nt: TGTGCCAGCAGCGGGGGACCCAGCTCCTACGAGCAGTACTTC
v_call: TRBV5-1; j_call: TRBJ2-7; d_call: .; clone_size: .; cdr3_aa: CASSWDTHSYEQYF; cdr3_nt: TGCGCCAGCAGTTGGGACACCCACTCCTACGAGCAGTACTTC
v_call: TRBV5-1; j_call: TRBJ2-2; d_call: .; clone_size: .; cdr3_aa: CASTPGYGTGELFF; cdr3_nt: TGCGCCAGCACCCCGGGGTATGGAACCGGGGAGCTGTTTTTT
v_call: TRBV5-1; j_call: TRBJ1-2; d_call: TRBD1; clone_size: .; cdr3_aa: CASSLGDRGYGYTF; cdr3_nt: TGCGCCAGCAGCTTGGGGGACAGGGGCTATGGCTACACCTTC
v_call: TRBV5-4; j_call: TRBJ1-2; d_call: TRBD1; clone_size: .; cdr3_aa: CASSFPDRVRTWDF; cdr3_nt: TGTGCCAGCAGCTTCCCCGACAGGGTGAGAACTTGGGACTTC
v_call: TRBV2; j_call: TRBJ1-4; d_call: .; clone_size: .; cdr3_aa: CAEGGTQNEKLFF; cdr3_nt: TGTGCCGAGGGAGGGACCCAGAATGAAAAACTGTTTTTT
v_call: TRBV28; j_call: TRBJ2-3; d_call: .; clone_size: .; cdr3_aa: CASSFSVTQYF; cdr3_nt: TGTGCCAGCAGTTTTTCGGTTACGCAGTATTTT
v_call: TRBV4-2; j_call: TRBJ1-5; d_call: .; clone_size: few; cdr3_aa: CASSQDRERPQHF; cdr3_nt: TGTGCCAGCAGCCAAGATAGAGAGAGGCCCCAGCATTTT
v_call: TRBV7-8; j_call: TRBJ2-5; d_call: .; clone_size: .; cdr3_aa: CASSTAGTLQETQYF; cdr3_nt: TGTGCCAGCAGCACGGCCGGGACTTTGCAAGAGACCCAGTACTTC
v_call: TRBV6-1; j_call: TRBJ2-5; d_call: TRBD1; clone_size: .; cdr3_aa: CASSDGTGGIEIDF; cdr3_nt: TGTGCCAGCAGTGACGGGACAGGGGGCATCGAGATTGACTTC
v_call: TRBV27; j_call: TRBJ2-3; d_call: TRBD2; clone_size: once; cdr3_aa: CASSLLAGEDTQYF; cdr3_nt: TGTGCCAGCAGTCTCCTAGCGGGAGAGGATACGCAGTATTTT
v_call: TRBV5-1; j_call: TRBJ2-7; d_call: TRBD1; clone_size: .; cdr3_aa: CASSVTGTGYEQYF; cdr3_nt: TGCGCCAGCAGCGTCACCGGGACAGGCTACGAGCAGTACTTC